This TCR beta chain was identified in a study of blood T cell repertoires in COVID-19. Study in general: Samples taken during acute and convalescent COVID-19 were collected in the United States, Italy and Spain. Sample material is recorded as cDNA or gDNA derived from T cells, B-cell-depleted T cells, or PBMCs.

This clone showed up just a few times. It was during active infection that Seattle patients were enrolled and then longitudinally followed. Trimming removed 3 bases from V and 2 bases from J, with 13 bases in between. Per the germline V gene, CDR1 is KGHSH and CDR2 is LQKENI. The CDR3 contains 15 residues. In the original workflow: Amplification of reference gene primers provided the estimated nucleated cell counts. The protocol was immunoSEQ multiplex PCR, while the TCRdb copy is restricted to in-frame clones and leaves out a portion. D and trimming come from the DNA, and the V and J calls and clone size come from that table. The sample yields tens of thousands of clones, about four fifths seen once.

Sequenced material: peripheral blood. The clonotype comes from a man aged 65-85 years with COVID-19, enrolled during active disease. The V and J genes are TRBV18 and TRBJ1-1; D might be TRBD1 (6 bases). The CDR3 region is CASSPSTGRNTEAFF. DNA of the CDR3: TGTGCCAGCTCACCTTCTACAGGGAGAAACACTGAAGCTTTCTTT. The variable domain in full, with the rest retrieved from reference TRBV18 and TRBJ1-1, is NAGVMQNPRHLVRRRGQEARLRCSPMKGHSHVYWYRQLPEEGLKFMVYLQKENIIDESGMPKERFSAEFPKEGPSILRIQQVVRGDSAAYFCASSPSTGRNTEAFFGQGTRLTVV.